The present TCR beta chain was sequenced within a study of T-cell memory formation after mild COVID-19. This clonotype was counted many times. Its antigen is undetermined. Trimming left V 7 bases short and J 4 bases short, with 13 bases between. Germline V CDR1 and CDR2: SQVTM, ANQGSEA. The CDR3 contains 12 residues. 5'RACE primed at constant segments yielded TCR alpha and TCR beta cDNA libraries bearing sample barcodes and UMIs. From the 5' RACE reads, TCRdb called clonotypes with MiXCR, one entry per CDR3 protein. The table lists hundreds of thousands of distinct CDR3 sequences, 20% to 25% of them singletons, with roughly 8.9% in the top ten. Findings and caveats of the study: While clones contracting from day 15 to 85 were balanced between CD4 and CD8, later expanders leaned CD4+. The finding that pre-infection memory included some responding clones suggested that cross-reactive memory joined.

This sequence was found in an adult woman who had mild COVID-19 (a few samples of this study predate the infection). Cell type and time point are not known. V usage is TRBV29-1 and J usage is TRBJ1-1, with a weak D call TRBD1 (6 bases). Material: PBMCs or a T cell subset sorted from them (not recorded which). CDR3 sequence: CSARQVITEAFF. The CDR3 DNA follows: TGCAGCGCCAGACAGGTGATCACTGAAGCTTTCTTT.